This section outlines one T cell receptor (beta chain) sequence together with its context. Those enrolled, adults aged roughly 18 to 89 years, came from about two dozen US areas. Self-reported history from a screening survey and questionnaire set each donor's cohort. The sample comes from a study of blood T cell repertoires in COVID-19. Study-level background: There were acute and convalescent COVID-19 samples, and they came from the United States, Italy and Spain. Sources were T cells, B-cell-depleted T cells, or PBMCs; the material itself was cDNA or gDNA.

Assay used: immunoSEQ multiplex PCR; TCRdb lists only in-frame clones, some missing. The sample comprises 200,000 to 300,000 clones, around 89% of which are singletons, and roughly 2.3% rests with the top ten. V dropped 1 base and J dropped 1 base, with 10 bases sitting between them. This CDR3 has 15 residues. Germline values: CDR1 SGHTA, CDR2 FQGNSA. The sequence came from a woman between 40 and 50 years old with acute COVID-19. Sequenced material: PBMCs or T cells enriched from blood (not recorded which). V and J are TRBV7-2 and TRBJ1-1; TRBD1 is a possible D gene (5 bases). CDR3 coding DNA: TGTGCCAGCAGCTTAGACAGGTCGGGGAACACTGAAGCTTTCTTT. Translating gives CASSLDRSGNTEAFF.